This TCR beta chain originates from a study of cytomegalovirus exposure and HLA in healthy donors. V shed 7 bases, J shed 7 bases, and the junction held 5 bases outside the gene matches. This CDR3 has 13 amino acids. Germline lookup yields CDR1 MNHEY and CDR2 SMNVEV (reference sequence). Researchers ran the PCR with 60 Vbeta and 13 Jbeta primers. This table comes from immunoSEQ multiplex PCR, and its TCRdb copy is limited to in-frame clones, with some not included. This table holds some 120,000 clones. This chain joins TRBV27 and TRBJ2-1, with TRBD2 matching over 9 bases. The sequencing input was PBMCs. The receptor was derived from a man younger than 45 in good health and CMV-seronegative. The CDR3 region is CASKASGKNEQFF. The CDR3 bases are TGTGCCAGCAAGGCTAGCGGGAAGAATGAGCAGTTCTTC.